Each of the 26 T cell receptor beta chains below was sequenced from the same sample in a study of T cell responses to AZD1222 COVID-19 vaccine. Assay: immunoSEQ multiplex PCR; the TCRdb copy retains only in-frame clones and omits some. The sample carries more than 70,000 clones, about 85% recorded once. Sequenced here: peripheral blood, sampled on day 0 of AZD1222 vaccination. The source of these receptors is an adult in good health.

V gene TRBV7-2 combines with J gene TRBJ1-2, with 9 positions matching TRBD1. Looked up from germline, CDR1 is SGHTA and CDR2 is FQGNSA. J was trimmed by 3 bases and V by 7 bases; bases with no gene match: 12. The CDR3 totals 16 residues. The CDR3 bases are TGTGCCAGCAACCTAGGGGGGACAGGGAGCCACTATGGCTACACCTTC. It specifies CASNLGGTGSHYGYTF.

This chain links TRBV27 with TRBJ1-2; TRBD1 is a possible D gene (6 bases). Trimming removed 6 bases at V and 3 bases at J, with 14 bases between. Germline V gene sequence: CDR1 MNHEY, CDR2 SMNVEV (reference sequence). The CDR3 spans 14 residues. CDR3 coding DNA: TGTGCCAGCAGCCCCCGCCAGGGGTACTATGGCTACACCTTC. It is translated as CASSPRQGYYGYTF.

CDR3 in DNA: TGTGCCAGTAGTATGTTTGCAACTAATGAAAAACTGTTTTTT. This gives the protein CASSMFATNEKLFF. The rearrangement joins TRBV19 to TRBJ1-4; no definite D call. The CDR3 has 14 residues. CDR1 is LNHDA and CDR2 is SQIVND in the germline V gene (reference sequence). Trimming took 3 bases from V and 0 from J, leaving 5 bases between them.

V gene TRBV7-8 combines with J gene TRBJ2-7, with D unresolved. CDR3 size: 15 residues. In germline, CDR1 is SGHVS, CDR2 FQNEAQ. V was shortened by 1 base and J by 0 bases, with 10 bases between the two germline ends. CDR3 region: CASSLDRQGSYEQYF. As DNA, the CDR3 is TGTGCCAGCAGCTTAGATCGCCAAGGCTCCTACGAGCAGTACTTC.

The chain recombines TRBV20-1 with TRBJ2-7, with unresolved D. Germline V gene sequence: CDR1 DFQATT, CDR2 SNEGSKA (reference sequence). Trimming stripped 3 bases from V and 0 bases from J, with 3 bases between. The CDR3 is 11 amino acids. The CDR3 protein is CSARASYEQYF. In nucleotides, the CDR3 is TGCAGTGCTAGGGCCTCCTACGAGCAGTACTTC.

Concerning this clone itself: The sample has other DNA sequences that encode this CDR3 too. The rearrangement uses TRBV5-1 and TRBJ2-7, with D hard to call. V gave up 0 bases and J gave up 6 bases, with 7 bases separating them. Germline CDR1 reads SGHRS; CDR2 reads YFSETQ. The CDR3 sequence is 12 residues long. As DNA, the CDR3 is TGCGCCAGCAGCTTGGGGCTACGCGAGCAGTACTTC. It specifies CASSLGLREQYF.

In its sample, this clone was seen once. The rearrangement links TRBV5-6 to TRBJ1-2; 8 bases agree with TRBD1. The CDR3 extends over 13 amino acids. Germline loops: CDR1 SGHDT, CDR2 YYEEEE. The ends lost 4 bases at V and 6 bases at J; junction bases unmatched: 5. The DNA of the CDR3 is TGTGCCAGCAGCCCCGGACAGGGCCATGGCTACACCTTC. It encodes CASSPGQGHGYTF.

The rearrangement joins TRBV5-1 to TRBJ2-7; D unclear. Germline V gene data show CDR1 as SGHRS and CDR2 as YFSETQ. CDR3 length equals 15 residues. The V end lost 2 bases, the J end lost 0 bases, and 12 bases lay between the germline ends. The CDR3 is CASSLRQASSYEQYF. The CDR3 DNA is TGCGCCAGCAGCTTACGCCAGGCGAGCTCCTACGAGCAGTACTTC.

The V call is TRBV12-3 or TRBV12-4, the J call TRBJ2-7, with D possibly matching TRBD2 (5 bases). V shed 7 bases and J shed 7 bases, with 14 bases lying between them. This CDR3 has 12 amino acids. CDR3 in DNA: TGTGCCAGCACCCGACGAGGGCTAGAGCAGTACTTC. Translated: CASTRRGLEQYF.

The CDR3 DNA follows: TGCGCCAGCAGCTTGGCGGCTGGTGGAAACACCATATATTTT. It encodes CASSLAAGGNTIYF. J is TRBJ1-3 and V is TRBV5-1; no clear D. V dropped 0 bases and J dropped 3 bases, with 7 bases sitting between them. The CDR3 is made up of 14 amino acids. Germline V gene sequence: CDR1 SGHRS, CDR2 YFSETQ. Full variable domain (outside the CDR3, taken from reference TRBV5-1 and TRBJ1-3): KAGVTQTPRYLIKTRGQQVTLSCSPISGHRSVSWYQQTPGQGLQFLFEYFSETQRNKGNFPGRFSGRQFSNSRSEMNVSTLELGDSALYLCASSLAAGGNTIYFGEGSWLTVV.

The chain joins TRBV6-5 to TRBJ2-1; 11 bases fit TRBD2. The trim removed 11 bases at V and 1 base at J, leaving 4 bases unmatched. CDR3 length equals 14 residues. CDR1 is MNHEY, CDR2 SVGAGI, per germline. The CDR3 loop reads CAGLAGGSYNEQFF. For the CDR3, the DNA is TGTGCCGGCCTAGCGGGAGGTTCCTACAATGAGCAGTTCTTC.

This rearrangement joins TRBV19 to TRBJ1-2; D is possibly TRBD1 (5 bases). V was shortened by 5 bases and J by 9 bases, with 16 bases between the two germline ends. CDR1 LNHDA and CDR2 SQIVND come from the germline V gene (reference sequence). This CDR3 has 13 amino acids. For the CDR3, the DNA is TGTGCCAGTAGTGCATCAGGGACTTGGCGCTACACCTTC. Encoded protein: CASSASGTWRYTF.

This chain links TRBV6-6 with TRBJ2-6; D possibly matches TRBD1 or TRBD2 (5 bases each). Per germline, CDR1 MNHNY and CDR2 SVGAGI (reference sequence). Trimming shortened V by 8 bases and J by 4 bases, and 12 bases separated the two germline ends. There are 14 residues in the CDR3. CDR3 residues: CASLTGTGANVLTF. In nucleotides, the CDR3 is TGTGCCAGCCTTACGGGGACCGGGGCCAACGTCCTGACTTTC.

In this sample, this clone turned up once. The rearrangement links TRBV7-8 to TRBJ1-2; D possibly corresponds to TRBD1 (6 bases). Germline V lookup: CDR1 SGHVS, CDR2 FQNEAQ. Trimming shortened V by 5 bases and J by 7 bases, and 14 bases separated the two germline ends. CDR3 length equals 13 residues. CDR3 residues: CASSPDSALGYTF. The CDR3 nucleotides are TGTGCCAGCAGCCCGGACAGTGCCCTTGGCTACACCTTC.

The sample holds one count of this clone. V and J are TRBV5-1 and TRBJ1-1, with a possible D match to TRBD1 (5 bases). The CDR3 totals 14 residues. V was pared by 5 bases and J by 2 bases, with 13 bases between. The germline gives CDR1 SGHRS, CDR2 YFSETQ. The CDR3 here is CASRRNGGNTEAFF. Here the CDR3 DNA reads TGCGCCAGCAGACGAAATGGGGGTAACACTGAAGCTTTCTTT. Based on the CDR3 plus reference TRBV5-1 and TRBJ1-1, the full variable domain is KAGVTQTPRYLIKTRGQQVTLSCSPISGHRSVSWYQQTPGQGLQFLFEYFSETQRNKGNFPGRFSGRQFSNSRSEMNVSTLELGDSALYLCASRRNGGNTEAFFGQGTRLTVV.

The rearrangement joins TRBV24-1 to TRBJ2-2, with D perhaps TRBD1 or TRBD2 (5 bases each). The CDR3 loop spans 15 amino acids. V was clipped by 3 bases and J by 4 bases, with 11 bases between them. Germline loops: CDR1 KGHDR, CDR2 SFDVKD. This CDR3 reads CATSDPDGATGELFF. The CDR3 nucleotides are TGTGCCACCAGTGATCCTGACGGGGCCACCGGGGAGCTGTTTTTT.

V usage is TRBV18 and J usage is TRBJ1-2; 8 nucleotides match TRBD1. V trimming: 5 bases; J trimming: 5 bases; junction bases outside the gene matches: 7. The germline V gene has CDR1 KGHSH and CDR2 LQKENI. This CDR3 has 14 amino acids. The CDR3 nucleotides are TGTGCCAGCTCAACCACAGGGGGACCATATGGCTACACCTTC. It specifies CASSTTGGPYGYTF.

V gene TRBV5-5 combines with J gene TRBJ1-1; the D gene is possibly TRBD1 (5 bases). Trimming took 2 bases from V and 2 from J, leaving 7 bases between them. The CDR3 loop spans 13 amino acids. Germline lookup yields CDR1 SGHKS and CDR2 YYEKEE (reference sequence). CDR3 nucleotide sequence: TGTGCCAGCAGCTTAAGGGGAAACACTGAAGCTTTCTTT. Protein product: CASSLRGNTEAFF.

This clone was observed a few times. The chain employs TRBV21-1 and TRBJ2-6; TRBD1, as called in the table, went unchecked against the DNA. TRBV21-1 constitutes a pseudogene. CDR3 length: 19 residues. CDR3 residues: CASSKAKDRGLSGANVLTF. CDR3 bases: TGTGCCAGCAGCAAAGCGAAAGACAGGGGGCTATCTGGGGCCAACGTCCTGACTTTC.

The J gene is TRBJ1-3, the V gene TRBV2; D is uncertain. CDR1 and CDR2 (germline): SNHLY, FYNNEI. This CDR3 is 14 amino acids long. V was clipped by 3 bases and J by 3 bases, with 9 bases between them. CDR3 bases: TGTGCCAGCAGTGAGAAGGCGCATGGAAACACCATATATTTT. Its translation is CASSEKAHGNTIYF.

To note about this clone: One junction end does not reproduce the germline sequence, and a read error may be involved. This chain's CDR3 is CASSRGQGRGETQYF. CDR3 DNA: TGTGCTAGCAGCAGAGGACAGGGGAGAGGAGAGACCCAGTACTTC. The rearrangement uses TRBV7-7 and TRBJ2-5, with 9 bases lining up with TRBD1. This CDR3 has 15 residues. The V gene's germline CDR1 is SSHAT and CDR2 FNYEAQ (reference sequence).

The chain combines TRBV7-8 with TRBJ2-2; 14 nucleotides agree with TRBD2. This CDR3 contains 17 residues. Germline V lookup: CDR1 SGHVS, CDR2 FQNEAQ. The junction had 2 bases not matched to a gene; V was cut back by 5 bases and J by 0 bases. This chain's CDR3 is CASSQGLAGANTGELFF. For the CDR3, the DNA is TGTGCCAGCAGCCAGGGACTAGCGGGAGCGAACACCGGGGAGCTGTTTTTT. The whole variable domain, remainder taken from reference TRBV7-8 and TRBJ2-2, is GAGVSQSPRYKVAKRGQDVALRCDPISGHVSLFWYQQALGQGPEFLTYFQNEAQLDKSGLPSDRFFAERPEGSVSTLKIQRTQQEDSAVYLCASSQGLAGANTGELFFGEGSRLTVL.

This clone appeared once. The chain joins TRBV3-1 (or the pseudogene TRBV3-2) to TRBJ1-5, with a tentative D call TRBD1 (5 bases). Trimming left V 3 bases short and J 0 bases short, with 9 bases between. The CDR3 totals 15 residues. Germline V gene sequence: CDR1 LGHDT, CDR2 YNNKEL (reference sequence). CDR3 nucleotides: TGTGCCAGCAGCCAGACAGCGGATAGCAATCAGCCCCAGCATTTT. Its protein product is CASSQTADSNQPQHF.

The V gene is TRBV29-1, the J gene TRBJ2-1; 11 bases match TRBD2. CDR3 size: 16 residues. V lost 4 bases and J lost 0; bases outside the gene matches: 5. The V gene's germline CDR1 is SQVTM and CDR2 ANQGSEA. CDR3 amino acids: CSVVTSGGSSYNEQFF. The CDR3 coding sequence is TGCAGCGTTGTCACTAGCGGGGGTAGCTCCTACAATGAGCAGTTCTTC.

In this sample, this clone turned up once. The gene calls are TRBV5-1 and TRBJ2-1; D unclear. Germline values: CDR1 SGHRS, CDR2 YFSETQ. The V gene lost 5 bases and the J gene lost 4 bases, with 4 bases spanning the gap. The CDR3 has 11 residues. The CDR3 DNA follows: TGCGCCAGCAGTTCGTACAATGAGCAGTTCTTC. Protein sequence: CASSSYNEQFF.

The rearrangement links TRBV10-2 to TRBJ2-3, with 9 nucleotides matching TRBD2. CDR1 and CDR2 from the germline V gene are WSHSY and SAAADI. With V trimmed by 10 bases and J by 4 bases, 15 bases remained unmatched. This CDR3 is built from 16 residues. CDR3 sequence: CAIPPPAAGGPDTQYF. In DNA form, the CDR3 reads TGCGCCATCCCCCCCCCAGCGGCGGGAGGGCCAGATACGCAGTATTTT.